The 22 T cell receptor beta chains below were found in one sample sequenced in a study of blood T cell repertoires in COVID-19. Only in-frame clones appear in the TCRdb table, and some are missing; sequencing was by immunoSEQ multiplex PCR. The repertoire consists of some 120,000 clones, with about 70% occurring once and the leading ten covering about 2.2%. The specimen was peripheral blood. The receptor source for this set is a woman in her 70s with acute or convalescent COVID-19.

This chain uses TRBV28 with TRBJ1-1, with TRBD1 as a possible D gene (6 bases). Between the trimmed V and J ends, which lost 2 bases and 4 bases, there was a span of 14 bases. Germline V gives CDR1 MDHEN, CDR2 SYDVKM. The CDR3 runs 15 residues. The CDR3 reads CASSLPTGWGTEAFF. CDR3 in DNA: TGTGCCAGCAGTTTACCGACAGGTTGGGGCACTGAAGCTTTCTTT.

V gene TRBV18 combines with J gene TRBJ2-1; D may be TRBD2 (5 bases). Germline CDR1 KGHSH, CDR2 LQKENI. CDR3 length: 17 residues. V lost 1 base and J lost 4, with 17 bases in between. CDR3 sequence reads: CASSPRKLAQTYNEQFF. The CDR3 bases are TGTGCCAGCTCACCACGGAAGCTAGCCCAAACTTACAATGAGCAGTTCTTC.

This rearrangement joins TRBV4-1 to TRBJ1-6; tentatively, D is TRBD1 (6 bases). Trimming stripped 1 base from V and 8 bases from J, with 18 bases between. Per the germline V gene, CDR1 is MGHRA and CDR2 is YSYEKL. The CDR3 is made up of 17 amino acids. Written as DNA, the CDR3 is TGCGCCAGCAGCCAAGCGTCCAGGGGAGTAGGGCATTCACCCCTCCACTTT. It yields the protein CASSQASRGVGHSPLHF.

This clone has just one count. The chain employs TRBV7-6 and TRBJ2-1, with a possible D match to TRBD2 (5 bases). The CDR3 spans 16 residues. Germline assignment: CDR1 SGHVS and CDR2 FNYEAQ. V was pared by 1 base and J by 0 bases, with 10 bases between. The chain's CDR3 is CASSLELRDSYNEQFF. CDR3 sequence (DNA): TGTGCCAGCAGCTTAGAATTACGGGACTCCTACAATGAGCAGTTCTTC.

The chain has TRBV10-2 and TRBJ2-1; 14 nucleotides agree with TRBD2. The V segment lost 4 bases and the J segment 2 bases; nucleotides outside the gene matches: 4. Germline V gene sequence: CDR1 WSHSY, CDR2 SAAADI. The CDR3 totals 17 residues. In DNA form, the CDR3 reads TGCGCCAGCAGTGGGACGACTAGCGGGGGGGCCTACAATGAGCAGTTCTTC. This encodes CASSGTTSGGAYNEQFF.

The chain joins TRBV6-5 to TRBJ2-5; D might be TRBD2 (5 bases). Germline V lookup: CDR1 MNHEY, CDR2 SVGAGI. Trimming stripped 7 bases from V and 3 bases from J, with 18 bases between. CDR3 length: 15 residues. CDR3 in amino acids: CASTPLGRGKETQYF. The CDR3 DNA sequence: TGTGCCAGCACCCCACTAGGCCGGGGAAAAGAGACCCAGTACTTC.

The chain combines TRBV3-1 (or the pseudogene TRBV3-2) with TRBJ2-7; no definite D call. The CDR3 extends over 14 amino acids. V dropped 0 bases and J dropped 4 bases, with 10 bases sitting between them. Germline V lookup: CDR1 LGHDT, CDR2 YNNKEL (reference sequence). The chain's CDR3 is CASSQDPQAYEQYF. Here the CDR3 DNA reads TGTGCCAGCAGCCAAGACCCCCAGGCATACGAGCAGTACTTC.

This clone has a single count. A read error may account for a junction end that differs from germline. The V gene is TRBV6-4, the J gene TRBJ2-7, with a possible D match to TRBD2 (5 bases). The CDR3 runs to 14 residues. Germline V lookup: CDR1 MRHNA, CDR2 SNTAGT. CDR3 sequence: CASTDITGGYEQYF. DNA for the CDR3: TGTGCCAGCACTGACATCACTGGAGGCTACGAGCAGTACTTC.

The chain uses TRBV5-1 and TRBJ2-5, with 10 nucleotides matching TRBD2. The CDR3 contains 20 residues. The junction had 18 bases not matched to a gene; V was cut back by 1 base and J by 3 bases. From germline, CDR1 is SGHRS and CDR2 YFSETQ. The CDR3 sequence is CASSLRELSTAGGPEETQYF. The DNA for the CDR3 is TGCGCCAGCAGCTTGCGAGAACTGAGCACAGCGGGAGGGCCCGAAGAGACCCAGTACTTC.

The rearrangement links TRBV30 to TRBJ1-1; D remains ambiguous. This CDR3 is built from 11 residues. CDR1 GTSNPN and CDR2 SVGIG come from the germline V gene (reference sequence). Trimming cost V 5 bases and J 7 bases, with 11 bases left between them. CDR3 nucleotides: TGTGCCTGGGGACGAGGTGGTGAAGCTTTCTTT. Protein product: CAWGRGGEAFF.

The chain couples TRBV7-9 to TRBJ2-2; 7 positions match TRBD1. The CDR3 has 16 amino acids. CDR1 and CDR2 from the germline V gene are SEHNR and FQNEAQ (reference sequence). The V gene end was trimmed by 5 bases and the J gene end by 6 bases; junction bases not matched to a gene: 12. CDR3 bases: TGTGCCAGCAGCCCAACAGGGACAGAATACTCCGGGGAGCTGTTTTTT. It yields the protein CASSPTGTEYSGELFF.

The rearrangement uses TRBV11-2 and TRBJ2-7; 9 bases are a match to TRBD1. This CDR3 is built from 15 residues. Unmatched junction bases numbered 7, after V lost 5 bases and J lost 2 bases. The germline V gene encodes CDR1 SGHAT and CDR2 FQNNGV. The CDR3 protein is CASSPGTGYTYEQYF. Here the CDR3 DNA reads TGTGCCAGCAGCCCCGGGACAGGGTACACCTACGAGCAGTACTTC.

The chain employs TRBV6-5 and TRBJ1-1; D call uncertain. CDR3 size: 15 residues. V lost 6 bases and J 0 bases, leaving 14 bases between the germline ends. CDR1 MNHEY and CDR2 SVGAGI come from the germline V gene. The CDR3 here is CASSPRSAMNTEAFF. The CDR3 bases are TGTGCCAGCAGCCCCCGATCTGCTATGAACACTGAAGCTTTCTTT.

This rearrangement joins TRBV24-1 to TRBJ1-1; TRBD1 is a possible D gene (5 bases). V lost 8 bases to trimming and J lost 4 bases, with 19 bases between them. This CDR3 is built from 15 residues. CDR1 and CDR2 from the germline V gene are KGHDR and SFDVKD. CDR3 bases: TGTGCCACCACCCCTACGGGGGGGGTTGGCACTGAAGCTTTCTTT. The encoded protein is CATTPTGGVGTEAFF.

This clone was seen only a few times. The V and J genes are TRBV2 and TRBJ1-2; D gene unclear. V was pared by 7 bases and J by 4 bases, with 19 bases between. CDR1 and CDR2 from the germline V gene are SNHLY and FYNNEI. This CDR3 region has 15 residues. The CDR3, as DNA: TGTGCCAGCATCCCCGGCGGGCCGGAGCTCTATGGCTACACCTTC. Protein product: CASIPGGPELYGYTF.

The genes are TRBV19 and TRBJ1-5, with a tentative D call TRBD1 (6 bases). The ends were cut back, 5 bases at V and 9 bases at J, with 17 bases in the middle. This CDR3 is built from 14 residues. Germline V gives CDR1 LNHDA, CDR2 SQIVND (reference sequence). Written as DNA, the CDR3 is TGTGCCAGTAGTTCGGGACAACTTAATTCGCCCCAGCATTTT. Translation gives CASSSGQLNSPQHF.

The chain carries TRBV9 and TRBJ1-3, with D uncertain. CDR1 and CDR2 from the germline V gene are SGDLS and YYNGEE. V was trimmed by 0 bases and J by 4 bases, leaving 8 bases between them. This CDR3 region has 14 residues. The CDR3: CASSVDGRGNTIYF. The CDR3, as DNA: TGTGCCAGCAGCGTAGATGGGAGAGGAAACACCATATATTTT.

This chain uses TRBV2 with TRBJ1-5; 8 positions match TRBD1. Trimming removed 6 bases from V and 7 bases from J; junction bases left unmatched: 8. Germline values: CDR1 SNHLY, CDR2 FYNNEI. This CDR3 has 14 amino acids. The CDR3: CASRLQGVQQPQHF. The CDR3 DNA follows: TGTGCCAGCAGGTTACAGGGGGTTCAGCAGCCCCAGCATTTT.

The table lists this clone with many counts. The gene calls are TRBV27 and TRBJ1-2; D is undetermined. The CDR3 covers 15 residues. Trimming shortened V by 8 bases and J by 1 base, and 17 bases separated the two germline ends. Germline CDR1 MNHEY, CDR2 SMNVEV (reference sequence). The CDR3 loop is CASSRRADLNYGYTF. The CDR3, as DNA: TGTGCCAGCTCGAGGCGGGCGGACCTTAACTATGGCTACACCTTC.

This clone came up a few times. The CDR3 here is CASSLGGGQGAYEQYF. The CDR3 DNA follows: TGTGCCAGCAGCTTAGGAGGGGGACAGGGGGCCTACGAGCAGTACTTC. This chain joins TRBV7-8 and TRBJ2-7; TRBD1 matches 11 bases. After removal of 1 base from V and 2 bases from J, the junction contained 4 bases not matched to a gene. Germline-derived CDR1 and CDR2 are SGHVS and FQNEAQ. CDR3 size: 16 residues.

The V gene is TRBV5-6, the J gene TRBJ2-3, with D possibly matching TRBD2 (5 bases). V lost 3 bases and J 1 base, leaving 12 bases between the germline ends. CDR3 length: 15 amino acids. Germline CDR1 reads SGHDT; CDR2 reads YYEEEE. The DNA for the CDR3 is TGTGCCAGCAGCTCAGGACTTGGGGGCACAGATACGCAGTATTTT. Protein product: CASSSGLGGTDTQYF.

The chain couples TRBV6-2 or TRBV6-3 to TRBJ2-2; D possibly corresponds to TRBD1 (5 bases). With 2 bases removed from V and 4 bases from J, the gap between germline ends came to 17 bases. Germline V gene data show CDR1 as MNHEY and CDR2 as SVGEGT. The CDR3 is made up of 17 amino acids. Here the CDR3 DNA reads TGTGCCAGCAGTTACCCCGTCGCCCAGGGCGGCACCGGGGAGCTGTTTTTT. This translates into CASSYPVAQGGTGELFF.